One and the same sample provided the 20 T cell receptor beta chains below, sequenced in a study of type 1 and type 2 diabetes patients listed by TCRdb under 2016. The run used an Illumina MiSeq. TCRbeta CDR3 amplification used genomic DNA from the sorted T cell subsets as template. Multiplex PCR with 30 forward and 13 reverse primers amplified the TCRbeta CDR3 region. The public reads were quality trimmed at Q25 with fastp and then assembled into clones with MiXCR by TCRdb, keeping productive beta chains. For every CDR3 protein sequence, its rows merge into one entry that carries the most common genes and DNA. The sample contains 270,000 or so distinct CDR3 sequences, 45% to 60% of them found a single time. Around 15% of the sample goes to the ten largest clones. The sequenced sample consisted of peripheral blood mononuclear cells (PBMCs). The receptors originated from a man younger than 35 with type 2 diabetes.

The rearrangement joins TRBV5-1 to TRBJ2-7; D ambiguous. The CDR3 contains 14 residues. In germline, CDR1 is SGHRS, CDR2 YFSETQ. V was trimmed by 6 bases and J by 6 bases, leaving 19 bases between them. The CDR3 DNA reads TGCGCCAGCACCCTAGATTCTTCCCTAGGCGAGCAGTACTTC. Its protein product is CASTLDSSLGEQYF. Together with reference TRBV5-1 and TRBJ2-7, the CDR3 gives the full variable domain: KAGVTQTPRYLIKTRGQQVTLSCSPISGHRSVSWYQQTPGQGLQFLFEYFSETQRNKGNFPGRFSGRQFSNSRSEMNVSTLELGDSALYLCASTLDSSLGEQYFGPGTRLTVT.

The chain carries TRBV28 and TRBJ1-3; weak D call: TRBD1 (5 bases). V lost 7 bases and J lost 1, with 20 bases in between. This CDR3 spans 17 amino acids. The germline gives CDR1 MDHEN, CDR2 SYDVKM. The CDR3 here is CASILTGRGRSGNTIYF. The CDR3 DNA reads TGTGCCAGCATCCTCACAGGTCGGGGGAGGTCTGGAAACACCATATATTTT.

This clonotype was counted only a few times. The V call is TRBV4-3, the J call TRBJ2-7; D tentatively fits TRBD1 or TRBD2 (5 bases each). V dropped 0 bases and J dropped 5 bases, with 8 bases sitting between them. Germline V lookup: CDR1 LGHNA, CDR2 YSLEER. The CDR3 extends over 13 amino acids. CDR3 loop: CASSQDGGHEQYF. The CDR3 DNA reads TGCGCCAGCAGCCAAGATGGGGGACACGAGCAGTACTTC.

V usage is TRBV2 and J usage is TRBJ2-3; D possibly uses TRBD1 or TRBD2 (5 bases each). V gave up 8 bases and J gave up 4 bases, with 19 bases separating them. Germline V gives CDR1 SNHLY, CDR2 FYNNEI. This CDR3 has 15 amino acids. CDR3 nucleotide sequence: TGTGCCAGCGGGGGTGGGGCCTATGGGGCAGATACGCAGTATTTT. Protein product: CASGGGAYGADTQYF.

This chain joins TRBV4-1 and TRBJ2-7, with D tentatively TRBD2 (6 bases). The CDR3 is made up of 15 amino acids. Germline V lookup: CDR1 MGHRA, CDR2 YSYEKL. V lost 1 base and J 4 bases, leaving 14 bases between the germline ends. CDR3 coding DNA: TGCGCCAGCAGCCAAGTATTCGCGGGAAGGTACGAGCAGTACTTC. As protein: CASSQVFAGRYEQYF.

Remarks on this clonotype: Mismatch with germline at one junction end may stem from a read error. The rearrangement uses TRBV30 and TRBJ2-1; D uncertain. This CDR3 is 12 amino acids long. CDR1 and CDR2 from the germline V gene are GTSNPN and SVGIG (reference sequence). CDR3 sequence: CAWRSSYSEQFF. The CDR3 DNA sequence: TGTGCCTGGAGATCCAGCTACAGTGAGCAGTTCTTC.

This sequence joins TRBV9 and TRBJ2-3; 8 bases line up with TRBD1. V was clipped by 2 bases and J by 2 bases; unmatched bases: 7. CDR1 SGDLS and CDR2 YYNGEE come from the germline V gene. The CDR3 has 16 residues. Here the CDR3 DNA reads TGTGCCAGCAGCGTCTTCGGGACAGGCCCCACAGATACGCAGTATTTT. It codes for CASSVFGTGPTDTQYF.

The V call is TRBV4-1, the J call TRBJ1-1, with no clear D. The CDR3 sequence is 15 residues long. Trimming took off 0 bases at V and 1 base at J, with 9 bases between the two ends. The germline gives CDR1 MGHRA, CDR2 YSYEKL. The CDR3 spells CASSQDGRANTEAFF. The CDR3 DNA reads TGCGCCAGCAGCCAAGATGGCCGGGCGAACACTGAAGCTTTCTTT.

In this sample, this clonotype turned up a few times. The CDR3 nucleotides are TGTGCCATCAAACTAGCGGGAGGTCTGGGGGATACGCAGTATTTT. This codes for CAIKLAGGLGDTQYF. V and J are TRBV2 and TRBJ2-3; 12 bases agree with TRBD2. Germline V gives CDR1 SNHLY, CDR2 FYNNEI. V shed 10 bases and J 6 bases; nucleotides not matched to a gene: 11. The CDR3 contains 15 residues.

Notes on this clonotype: This may be a read error, as it is one base from a much larger clone. This CDR3 fails to terminate in the conserved phenylalanine or tryptophan, so it likely reflects a read error. The chain has TRBV14 and TRBJ2-7, with D hard to call. The V end lost 4 bases, the J end lost 2 bases, and 6 bases lay between the germline ends. This CDR3 has 12 amino acids. The V gene's germline CDR1 is SGHDN and CDR2 FVKESK. The CDR3 DNA is TGTGCCAGCAGCCTGCAACCCTACGAGCAGTACCTC. Amino acids: CASSLQPYEQYL.

V is TRBV6-5 and J is TRBJ1-1; D not resolved. The germline V gene encodes CDR1 MNHEY and CDR2 SVGAGI. The CDR3 contains 12 residues. V lost 8 bases to trimming and J lost 6 bases, with 13 bases between them. This CDR3 is CASGLVGAEAFF. DNA for the CDR3: TGTGCCAGCGGCCTGGTTGGCGCTGAAGCTTTCTTT.

Written as DNA, the CDR3 is TGTGCCAGCAGTTCCGCAGGGGGCCGAGGCACTGAAGCTTTCTTT. Protein product: CASSSAGGRGTEAFF. This chain links TRBV25-1 with TRBJ1-1; 8 bases are a match to TRBD1. From germline, CDR1 is MGHDK and CDR2 SYGVNS. The ends lost 5 bases at V and 4 bases at J; junction bases unmatched: 9. This CDR3 has 15 residues.

DNA of the CDR3: TGCGCCAGCAGCCAAGTTGGGGGGGATCGCAATCAGCCCCAGCATTTT. This gives the protein CASSQVGGDRNQPQHF. The V gene is TRBV4-1, the J gene TRBJ1-5; a weak D match, TRBD1 (5 bases). CDR1 is MGHRA, CDR2 YSYEKL, per germline. The CDR3 is 16 residues long. With 1 base removed from V and 2 bases from J, the gap between germline ends came to 12 bases.

This clonotype showed up just a few times. This rearrangement joins TRBV2 to TRBJ2-3; 11 bases align to TRBD2. CDR3 size: 15 residues. Germline lookup yields CDR1 SNHLY and CDR2 FYNNEI. After removal of 4 bases from V and 0 bases from J, the junction contained 0 bases not matched to a gene. CDR3 DNA: TGTGCCAGCAGTGCTAGCGGGAGGAGCACAGATACGCAGTATTTT. This gives the protein CASSASGRSTDTQYF. Based on the CDR3 plus reference TRBV2 and TRBJ2-3, the full variable domain is EPEVTQTPSHQVTQMGQEVILRCVPISNHLYFYWYRQILGQKVEFLVSFYNNEISEKSEIFDDQFSVERPDGSNFTLKIRSTKLEDSAMYFCASSASGRSTDTQYFGPGTRLTVL.

The chain carries TRBV2 and TRBJ2-7; the match to TRBD1 covers 8 bases. The V and J ends lost 2 bases and 10 bases, in that order; junction bases with no gene match: 7. Germline lookup yields CDR1 SNHLY and CDR2 FYNNEI. The CDR3 totals 13 residues. The CDR3 DNA is TGTGCCAGCAGTGAAATTTCGACAGGGGCCCAGTACTTC. Translating gives CASSEISTGAQYF.

The J gene is TRBJ2-7, the V gene TRBV7-3, with TRBD2 matching over 8 bases. This CDR3 spans 15 amino acids. CDR1 and CDR2 (germline): SGHTA, FQGTGA. V dropped 2 bases and J dropped 3; count of bases not matched to a gene: 6. The DNA for the CDR3 is TGTGCCAGCAGCTTAGTCCCAGCGGGAGACTACGAGCAGTACTTC. It translates to CASSLVPAGDYEQYF.

This clonotype turned up a few times. This rearrangement joins TRBV14 to TRBJ2-7; 11 bases align to TRBD2. The CDR3 loop spans 15 amino acids. With V trimmed by 5 bases and J by 6 bases, 9 bases remained unmatched. Germline CDR1 SGHDN, CDR2 FVKESK. CDR3 in amino acids: CASSSLAGGVFEQYF. For the CDR3, the DNA is TGTGCCAGCAGCTCTCTAGCGGGAGGAGTGTTCGAGCAGTACTTC.

The chain uses TRBV19 and TRBJ1-5; D is possibly TRBD1 (5 bases). The germline gives CDR1 LNHDA, CDR2 SQIVND (reference sequence). The CDR3 has 13 amino acids. Trimming pared 1 base from V and 9 bases from J, leaving 10 bases between. Written as DNA, the CDR3 is TGTGCCAGTAGTATAGTCGAGGGGCGGCCCCAGCATTTT. Protein sequence: CASSIVEGRPQHF. The entire variable domain, with the rest obtained from reference TRBV19 and TRBJ1-5, is as follows: DGGITQSPKYLFRKEGQNVTLSCEQNLNHDAMYWYRQDPGQGLRLIYYSQIVNDFQKGDIAEGYSVSREKKESFPLTVTSAQKNPTAFYLCASSIVEGRPQHFGDGTRLSIL.

This clonotype was counted ten times or more. CDR3 residues: CASRSDVSYEQYF. CDR3 in DNA: TGTGCCAGCAGGAGTGACGTCTCCTACGAGCAGTACTTC. V and J are TRBV7-2 and TRBJ2-7; D is unclear. V shed 6 bases and J shed 0 bases, with 9 bases lying between them. The CDR3 is made up of 13 amino acids. Germline CDR1 reads SGHTA; CDR2 reads FQGNSA.

The V call is TRBV19, the J call TRBJ2-5, with TRBD2 matching 8 bases. V was pared by 3 bases and J by 2 bases, with 5 bases of the junction left unmatched. The CDR3 is 15 residues long. Germline V gene lookup returns CDR1 LNHDA and CDR2 SQIVND (reference sequence). CDR3 sequence reads: CASSMISGGQETQYF. The CDR3 nucleotides read TGTGCCAGTAGTATGATAAGCGGGGGACAAGAGACCCAGTACTTC.